Detailed here is one TCR beta chain. Its antigen is undetermined. The source of the sample is a study of T cell responses to AZD1222 COVID-19 vaccine. Whole-study findings and limits: Repertoires were obtained solely post-peak T cell response.

The table came from immunoSEQ multiplex PCR; TCRdb's copy has only in-frame clones and leaves some out. The sample has roughly 140,000 clones; about 89% are singletons. CDR3 length: 17 amino acids. The V and J ends lost 1 base and 5 bases respectively, with 18 bases between them. Germline V lookup: CDR1 LGHNA, CDR2 YSLEER. The TCR was taken from an adult who received the AZD1222 COVID-19 vaccine. This chain connects TRBV4-3 to TRBJ2-1; maybe TRBD2 (6 bases). Sample: peripheral blood, taken 28 days after the second AZD1222 dose. The CDR3, as DNA: TGCGCCAGCAGCCAAGGCGCCCTAGCGTCCCCCAACAATGAGCAGTTCTTC. Its translation is CASSQGALASPNNEQFF.